One sample yielded the 9 T cell receptor beta chains listed below, sequenced in a study of CD8 T cells in Susac syndrome. A quantity of roughly 0.5 to 1 ug RNA underwent reverse transcription using random hexamers. A single record per CDR3 protein comes from TCRdb applying MiXCR to the immunoSEQ multiplex PCR reads. The sample gives around 150,000 distinct CDR3 sequences, around 93% of which show up once; roughly 0.13% is in the top ten. Sample: CD4+ T cells from PBMCs. The receptors derive from a human donor in good health.

The V and J genes are TRBV20-1 and TRBJ2-2; 8 bases map to TRBD1. V was clipped by 5 bases and J by 7 bases; unmatched bases: 9. The germline V gene encodes CDR1 DFQATT and CDR2 SNEGSKA (reference sequence). The CDR3 length is 14 residues. The CDR3 protein is CSAPHQGAGGELFF. Here the CDR3 DNA reads TGCAGTGCTCCCCATCAGGGGGCCGGCGGGGAGCTGTTTTTT.

J is TRBJ1-6 and V is TRBV30, with unresolved D. Trimming shortened V by 1 base and J by 1 base, and 8 bases separated the two germline ends. Germline V gives CDR1 GTSNPN, CDR2 SVGIG (reference sequence). CDR3 length: 15 residues. In nucleotides, the CDR3 is TGTGCCTGGAGTGCTGGGAAGTCCTATAATTCACCCCTCCACTTT. Its protein product is CAWSAGKSYNSPLHF.

The chain recombines TRBV7-2 with TRBJ1-5; D remains unclear. Germline assignment: CDR1 SGHTA and CDR2 FQGNSA. Deletions cut 1 base from V and 0 bases from J, with 4 bases between. This CDR3 region has 14 residues. The CDR3 DNA is TGTGCCAGCAGCTTAGGACATAGCAATCAGCCCCAGCATTTT. Protein sequence: CASSLGHSNQPQHF.

V is TRBV12-1 and J is TRBJ2-5. TRBV12-1 is deemed a pseudogene. This CDR3 spans 15 amino acids. CDR3 bases: TGTGCCAGCAGCTTTGCGCGGGTGTGCCAAGAGACCCAGTACTTC. It yields the protein CASSFARVCQETQYF.

The V and J genes are TRBV6-6 and TRBJ1-5; perhaps TRBD1 as D (5 bases). V dropped 5 bases and J dropped 3 bases, with 14 bases sitting between them. CDR3 length: 15 residues. Germline V gene sequence: CDR1 MNHNY, CDR2 SVGAGI (reference sequence). The CDR3 DNA sequence: TGTGCCAGCAGTAAACAAACAGGTCCCAATCAGCCCCAGCATTTT. This gives the protein CASSKQTGPNQPQHF.

The chain has TRBV4-1 and TRBJ1-5; no reliable D call. CDR1 MGHRA and CDR2 YSYEKL come from the germline V gene. The CDR3 contains 16 residues. V was pared by 0 bases and J by 2 bases, with 11 bases between. DNA for the CDR3: TGCGCCAGCAGCCAAGATCCTACAGTTCGCAATCAGCCCCAGCATTTT. The encoded protein is CASSQDPTVRNQPQHF.

The chain combines TRBV12-3 or TRBV12-4 with TRBJ2-4; the match to TRBD2 covers 7 bases. V dropped 5 bases and J dropped 6; count of bases not matched to a gene: 10. The CDR3 length is 15 residues. The CDR3 sequence is CASSTPPGGRNIQYF. The CDR3 DNA follows: TGTGCCAGCAGTACACCCCCGGGGGGTAGAAACATTCAGTACTTC.

The V and J genes are TRBV6-5 and TRBJ1-3; TRBD1 might be the D (5 bases). The CDR3 spans 13 residues. Looked up from germline, CDR1 is MNHEY and CDR2 is SVGAGI. V was pared by 6 bases and J by 4 bases, with 10 bases between. CDR3 amino acids: CASSRQFGNTIYF. In nucleotides, the CDR3 is TGTGCCAGCAGCCGACAGTTCGGAAACACCATATATTTT.

The chain carries TRBV6-5 and TRBJ2-4; TRBD1 aligns across 8 bases. This CDR3 spans 14 amino acids. V was clipped by 6 bases and J by 0 bases; unmatched bases: 1. CDR1 MNHEY and CDR2 SVGAGI come from the germline V gene. The CDR3 DNA reads TGTGCCAGCAGGACAGGGGTAGCCAAAAACATTCAGTACTTC. The encoded protein is CASRTGVAKNIQYF.